This T cell receptor (beta chain) was sequenced in a study of read filtering for tumor transcriptome and immune sequencing. Findings of the study overall: This fraction held mixed bone marrow immune cells after CD138-negative sorting. About 81.9% of IR-seq clonotypes had one read, totaling about 3.5% of reads; RNA-seq: approximately 75% and 45%.

The CDR3 length is 13 residues. Germline loops: CDR1 SQVTM, CDR2 ANQGSEA. V shed 5 bases and J shed 7 bases, with 14 bases lying between them. Molecular barcoded adaptors covering alpha/delta and beta/gamma chains were used on around 400 ng RNA. Via MiXCR, TCRdb re-called the reads, giving one row per CDR3 protein. Of approximately 90,000 distinct CDR3 sequences listed, 12% were seen once; the top ten hold about 15%. This clonotype was observed at least ten times. The antigen is not known. The chain couples TRBV29-1 to TRBJ2-2; D could derive from TRBD1 or TRBD2 (5 bases each). Sequenced input: a population of CD138-negative cells sorted from bone marrow. This receptor was identified in a donor at least 40 years old with multiple myeloma. The CDR3 loop reads CSVFRDRRGELFF. Here the CDR3 DNA reads TGCAGCGTTTTCCGGGACCGGCGCGGGGAGCTGTTTTTT.